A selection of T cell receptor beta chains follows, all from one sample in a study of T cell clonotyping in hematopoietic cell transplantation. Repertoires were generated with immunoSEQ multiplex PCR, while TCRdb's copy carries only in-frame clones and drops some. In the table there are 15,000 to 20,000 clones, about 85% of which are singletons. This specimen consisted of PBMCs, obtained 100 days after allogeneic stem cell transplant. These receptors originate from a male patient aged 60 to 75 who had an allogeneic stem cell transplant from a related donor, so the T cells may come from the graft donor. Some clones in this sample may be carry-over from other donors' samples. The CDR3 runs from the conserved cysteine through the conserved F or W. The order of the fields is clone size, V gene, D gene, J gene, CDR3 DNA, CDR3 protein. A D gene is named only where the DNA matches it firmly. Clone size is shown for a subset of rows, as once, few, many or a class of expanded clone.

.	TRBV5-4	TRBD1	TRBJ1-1	TGTGCCAGCAGCGTACCGGGACAGGCCACTGAAGCTTTCTTT	CASSVPGQATEAFF
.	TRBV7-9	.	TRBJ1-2	TGTGCCAGCAGCTTAGCGGGGACACGAAATGGCTACACCTTC	CASSLAGTRNGYTF
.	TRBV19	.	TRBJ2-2	TGTGCCAGTAGTATGAGGGACACCGGGGAGCTGTTTTTT	CASSMRDTGELFF
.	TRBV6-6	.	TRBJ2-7	TGTGCCAGCAGGGTGAGCAACGGCGAGCAGTACTTC	CASRVSNGEQYF
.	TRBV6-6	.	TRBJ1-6	TGTGCCAGCAGTTACCGGACCCAGGCCTCACCCCTCCACTTT	CASSYRTQASPLHF
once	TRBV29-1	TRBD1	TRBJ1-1	TGCAGCGGCACAGGGGGCGGCACTGAAGCTTTCTTT	CSGTGGGTEAFF
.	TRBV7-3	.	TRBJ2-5	TGTGCCAGCAGCTCGACACCCGGGGAGACCCAGTACTTC	CASSSTPGETQYF
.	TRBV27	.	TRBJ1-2	TGTGCCAGCAGTAGCAGAATTTCTAACTATGGCTACACCTTC	CASSSRISNYGYTF
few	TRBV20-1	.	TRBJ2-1	TGCAGTGCTTGGCCGGGAGTATCCATCTTC	CSAWPGVSIF
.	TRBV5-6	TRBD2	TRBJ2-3	TGTGCCAGCAGCTTGGTAGTAGCGGGCGGAGATACGCAGTATTTT	CASSLVVAGGDTQYF
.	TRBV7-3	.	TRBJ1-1	TGTGCCAGCAGCTTAGCGGGGGCGCGTTCTAAGAACACTGAAGCTTTCTTT	CASSLAGARSKNTEAFF
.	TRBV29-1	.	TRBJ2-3	TGCAGCGCCGGCCACCTTATACTGGATACGCAGTATTTT	CSAGHLILDTQYF
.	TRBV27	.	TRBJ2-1	TGTGCCGGCAGCACGGCAACGGGGGGCCACTCGAGCTCCTACAATGAGCAGTTCTTC	CAGSTATGGHSSSYNEQFF
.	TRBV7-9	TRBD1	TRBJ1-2	TGTGCCAGCAGCCGGACAGGGGGCCGCGGCTATGGCTACACCTTC	CASSRTGGRGYGYTF
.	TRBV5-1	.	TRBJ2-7	TGCGCCAGCAGCTTAAGCCCGGGACTCCAAGTCGAGCAGTACTTC	CASSLSPGLQVEQYF
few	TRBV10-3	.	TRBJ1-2	TGTGCCATCAGTGAAACGAGGGTCGGATATGGCTACACCTTC	CAISETRVGYGYTF
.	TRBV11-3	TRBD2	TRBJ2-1	TGTGCCAGCAGCTCCCCCCCCGGACTAGCCAACTACAATGAGCAGTTCTTC	CASSSPPGLANYNEQFF
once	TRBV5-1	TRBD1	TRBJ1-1	TGCGCCAGCAGTAGAACAGGGGTCCCCGGGTCTGAAGCTTTCTTT	CASSRTGVPGSEAFF
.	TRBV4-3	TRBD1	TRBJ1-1	TGCGCCAGCAGCCAAACCATGACAGGGATTTTCGCTGAAGCTTTCTTT	CASSQTMTGIFAEAFF
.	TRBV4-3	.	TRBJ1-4	TGCGCCAGCAGCCAAGATTTTACAGGGAGCGAAAAACTGTTTTTT	CASSQDFTGSEKLFF
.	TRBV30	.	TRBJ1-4	TGTGCCTGGAGTTCAGAGACCAGGGAAGGTTATTTTTTT	CAWSSETREGYFF
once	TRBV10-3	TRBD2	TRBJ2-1	TGTGCCATCAGTCCTTACCCGGGACTAGCGGGGGGGGAGAATGAGCAGTTCTTC	CAISPYPGLAGGENEQFF
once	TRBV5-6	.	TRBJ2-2	TGTGCCAGCAGCCCCACGACAGAGGCGGGCGGGGAGCTGTTTTTT	CASSPTTEAGGELFF
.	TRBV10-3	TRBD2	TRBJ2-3	TGTGCCATCAGTGAGTCCCGGGGGGAGGAAGATACGCAGTATTTT	CAISESRGEEDTQYF
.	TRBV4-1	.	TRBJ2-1	TGCGCCAGCAGCCAATTACAACCCGCGGGCGACCACTACAATGAGCAGTTCTTC	CASSQLQPAGDHYNEQFF
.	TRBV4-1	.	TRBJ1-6	TGCGCCAGCAGCCCCCTACGAGCAGGGCTTCTTATTAATTCACCCCTCCACTTT	CASSPLRAGLLINSPLHF
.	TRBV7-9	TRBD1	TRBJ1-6	TGTGCCAGCAGCTCCGACCCCCAGGGGGGTTGGACCCTCCACTTT	CASSSDPQGGWTLHF
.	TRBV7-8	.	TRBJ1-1	TGTGCCAGCAGCCCAACGGGTCGGAACACTGAAGCTTTCTTT	CASSPTGRNTEAFF
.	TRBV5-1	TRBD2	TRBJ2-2	TGCGCCAGCAGCGTGGGGAGCAGGGAGGGGACCGGGGAGCTGTTTTTT	CASSVGSREGTGELFF
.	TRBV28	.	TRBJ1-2	TGTGCCAGCAGTTTCTTTGATGGCTACACCTTC	CASSFFDGYTF
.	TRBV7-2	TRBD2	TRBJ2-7	TGTGCCAGCAGCTTAGCCGCTAGCGGCTCCTACGAGCAGTACTTC	CASSLAASGSYEQYF
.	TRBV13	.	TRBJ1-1	TGTGCCAGCAGCAGAATACAGAACACTGAAGCTTTCTTT	CASSRIQNTEAFF
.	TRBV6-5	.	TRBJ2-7	TGTGCCAGCAGTTATGTGGGGGATCCGTACAAGCAGTACTTC	CASSYVGDPYKQYF
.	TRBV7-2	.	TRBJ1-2	TGTGCCAGCAGCTCGGGACCGGAATATGGCTACACCTTC	CASSSGPEYGYTF
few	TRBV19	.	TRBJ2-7	TGTGCCAGTAGTATGGCAGGGATATCCTACGAGCAGTACTTC	CASSMAGISYEQYF
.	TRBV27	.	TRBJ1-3	TGTGCCAGCAGCCTAGGGGTCCCAAACCCTTCTGGAAACACCATATATTTT	CASSLGVPNPSGNTIYF